The next 32 T cell receptor beta chains were all read from a single sample in a study of a mutant IDH1 vaccine in newly diagnosed glioma. The time point was: week 47, end of study. Topical imiquimod was applied with each vaccine dose, which held 300 ug of mutant IDH1 20-mer peptide. These receptors' targets are unknown. Repertoires were generated with immunoSEQ multiplex PCR, while TCRdb's copy carries only in-frame clones and drops some. The sample contains around 100,000 clones, nearly 90% of which appear only once. The material was PBMCs, obtained from a glioma patient whose treatment included an IDH1 peptide vaccine. The origin of the receptors is a woman between 45 and 60 years old with glioma.

The chain carries TRBV4-1 and TRBJ2-1; 10 positions agree with TRBD2. Trimming took 1 base from V and 4 from J; bases not matched to a gene: 13. The CDR3 extends over 19 amino acids. Per germline, CDR1 MGHRA and CDR2 YSYEKL. In DNA, the CDR3 is TGCGCCAGCAGCCAAGCACGCCGGGGGCATAGCGGGAGGTACAATGAGCAGTTCTTC. The encoded protein is CASSQARRGHSGRYNEQFF.

This chain links TRBV28 with TRBJ1-5; D is unresolved. Per germline, CDR1 MDHEN and CDR2 SYDVKM. Trimming left V 2 bases short and J 3 bases short, with 14 bases between. CDR3 length: 16 amino acids. This CDR3 reads CASSLVPKFPNQPQHF. DNA for the CDR3: TGTGCCAGCAGTTTAGTCCCGAAGTTCCCCAATCAGCCCCAGCATTTT. Together with reference TRBV28 and TRBJ1-5, the CDR3 gives the full variable domain: DVKVTQSSRYLVKRTGEKVFLECVQDMDHENMFWYRQDPGLGLRLIYFSYDVKMKEKGDIPEGYSVSREKKERFSLILESASTNQTSMYLCASSLVPKFPNQPQHFGDGTRLSIL.

This rearrangement joins TRBV11-2 to TRBJ2-2, with D hard to call. This CDR3 spans 15 amino acids. The germline CDR1 and CDR2 sequences are SGHAT and FQNNGV. Trimming took 5 bases from V and 1 from J, leaving 11 bases between them. The CDR3 DNA follows: TGTGCCAGCAGCCCGCAGGCGTGGAACACCGGGGAGCTGTTTTTT. The encoded protein is CASSPQAWNTGELFF. Drawing the rest from reference TRBV11-2 and TRBJ2-2, the complete variable domain is EAGVAQSPRYKIIEKRQSVAFWCNPISGHATLYWYQQILGQGPKLLIQFQNNGVVDDSQLPKDRFSAERLKGVDSTLKIQPAKLEDSAVYLCASSPQAWNTGELFFGEGSRLTVL.

The gene calls are TRBV6-5 and TRBJ2-1; 8 nucleotides line up with TRBD1. Trimming cost V 5 bases and J 8 bases; bases outside gene matches: 8. The CDR3 is made up of 14 amino acids. CDR1 and CDR2 from the germline V gene are MNHEY and SVGAGI. This CDR3 is CASSAGQGRDEQFF. DNA for the CDR3: TGTGCCAGCAGTGCAGGACAGGGTCGGGATGAGCAGTTCTTC.

This clone was detected once. The chain combines TRBV5-1 with TRBJ2-5; D call uncertain. Trimming removed 4 bases at V and 5 bases at J, with 12 bases between. The CDR3 has 13 residues. Germline V gives CDR1 SGHRS, CDR2 YFSETQ. In DNA form, the CDR3 reads TGCGCCAGCAGCCAACAGCGCAGGGAGACCCAGTACTTC. It encodes CASSQQRRETQYF. The variable domain in full, completed from reference TRBV5-1 and TRBJ2-5, reads KAGVTQTPRYLIKTRGQQVTLSCSPISGHRSVSWYQQTPGQGLQFLFEYFSETQRNKGNFPGRFSGRQFSNSRSEMNVSTLELGDSALYLCASSQQRRETQYFGPGTRLLVL.

The chain uses TRBV5-4 and TRBJ2-3, with D possibly TRBD1 on 5 matching bases. V lost 3 bases, J lost 1 base, and 9 bases lay in between. CDR1 is SGHNT, CDR2 YYREEE, per germline (reference sequence). The CDR3 loop spans 14 amino acids. The CDR3 is CASSSQGGTDTQYF. CDR3 nucleotides: TGTGCCAGCAGCTCTCAGGGCGGCACAGATACGCAGTATTTT.

J is TRBJ1-1 and V is TRBV13; TRBD1 might be the D (6 bases). The CDR3 is 15 residues long. From germline, CDR1 is PRHDT and CDR2 FYEKMQ (reference sequence). Trimming pared 5 bases from V and 1 base from J, leaving 14 bases between. CDR3 nucleotides: TGTGCCAGCAGCGCACCCGGGACACAGAACACTGAAGCTTTCTTT. Translating it yields CASSAPGTQNTEAFF.

The chain couples TRBV4-2 to TRBJ2-3; 8 bases are shared with TRBD1. Per the germline V gene, CDR1 is LGHNA and CDR2 is YNFKEQ. V shed 1 base, J shed 4 bases, and the junction held 7 bases outside the gene matches. The CDR3 length is 16 residues. The CDR3 is CASSQAGTGGSDTQYF. The CDR3 DNA follows: TGTGCCAGCAGCCAAGCGGGGACAGGCGGGTCAGATACGCAGTATTTT.

The chain uses TRBV18 and TRBJ2-3; no reliable D call. The CDR3 extends over 16 amino acids. V lost 0 bases to trimming and J lost 0 bases, with 10 bases between them. Germline V CDR1 and CDR2: KGHSH, LQKENI. The DNA for the CDR3 is TGTGCCAGCTCACCACCGGACGGGTTTAGCACAGATACGCAGTATTTT. Translating gives CASSPPDGFSTDTQYF.

The chain has TRBV9 and TRBJ2-1; 9 nucleotides line up with TRBD2. CDR1 SGDLS and CDR2 YYNGEE come from the germline V gene. V shed 0 bases, J shed 5 bases, and the junction held 3 bases outside the gene matches. The CDR3 extends over 15 amino acids. The CDR3 bases are TGTGCCAGCAGCGTAGAGTCTAGCGGGAACAATGAGCAGTTCTTC. Translated: CASSVESSGNNEQFF.

This chain uses TRBV5-1 with TRBJ2-2; 10 bases agree with TRBD2. Losses at the gene ends were 2 bases for V and 4 bases for J; bases not matched to a gene: 8. Looked up from germline, CDR1 is SGHRS and CDR2 is YFSETQ. This CDR3 is built from 17 residues. The CDR3 DNA is TGCGCCAGCAGCTTTTTCCCTAGCGGGAGTGTCACCGGGGAGCTGTTTTTT. As protein: CASSFFPSGSVTGELFF.

The chain combines TRBV2 with TRBJ2-7, with D perhaps matching TRBD1 or TRBD2 (5 bases each). V dropped 7 bases and J dropped 3 bases, with 13 bases sitting between them. The CDR3 contains 13 residues. Germline V gene lookup returns CDR1 SNHLY and CDR2 FYNNEI. This CDR3 reads CASMFGADYEQYF. The CDR3 nucleotides are TGTGCCAGCATGTTCGGGGCGGACTACGAGCAGTACTTC.

This chain links TRBV7-9 with TRBJ2-7, with 13 bases lining up with TRBD2. Germline V lookup: CDR1 SEHNR, CDR2 FQNEAQ (reference sequence). The J segment lost 3 bases and the V segment lost 5 bases, leaving 4 bases of the junction unmatched. CDR3 size: 15 residues. The CDR3 DNA reads TGTGCCAGCAGCCCCGGGACTAGCGGGGTCTACGAGCAGTACTTC. Translated: CASSPGTSGVYEQYF.

The chain has TRBV4-1 and TRBJ2-1; 8 bases are a match to TRBD2. This CDR3 has 17 amino acids. The germline V gene encodes CDR1 MGHRA and CDR2 YSYEKL. With V trimmed by 4 bases and J by 0 bases, 8 bases remained unmatched. In DNA, the CDR3 is TGCGCCAGCAGCCCCCTAGGCAGCGGGAGCTCCTACAATGAGCAGTTCTTC. As protein: CASSPLGSGSSYNEQFF.

Only one count was recorded for this clone. CDR3 loop: CASSFAGGAIGSYEQYF. CDR3 coding DNA: TGTGCCAGCAGTTTCGCAGGGGGCGCAATTGGGTCCTACGAGCAGTACTTC. The J gene is TRBJ2-7, the V gene TRBV28; 8 bases are a match to TRBD1. The CDR3 sequence is 17 residues long. CDR1 and CDR2 (germline): MDHEN, SYDVKM. The V gene end was trimmed by 3 bases and the J gene end by 1 base; junction bases not matched to a gene: 11. The whole variable domain, remainder taken from reference TRBV28 and TRBJ2-7, is DVKVTQSSRYLVKRTGEKVFLECVQDMDHENMFWYRQDPGLGLRLIYFSYDVKMKEKGDIPEGYSVSREKKERFSLILESASTNQTSMYLCASSFAGGAIGSYEQYFGPGTRLTVT.

The chain couples TRBV5-5 to TRBJ2-7; tentative D call: TRBD1 (6 bases). Germline-derived CDR1 and CDR2 are SGHKS and YYEKEE (reference sequence). The CDR3 contains 14 residues. V was clipped by 2 bases and J by 3 bases, with 12 bases between them. The CDR3: CASSFGDTLYEQYF. CDR3 DNA sequence: TGTGCCAGCAGCTTCGGGGACACCCTCTACGAGCAGTACTTC.

This chain links TRBV19 with TRBJ1-3; D gene unclear. This CDR3 is built from 18 residues. Trimming pared 1 base from V and 0 bases from J, leaving 16 bases between. Germline values: CDR1 LNHDA, CDR2 SQIVND (reference sequence). As DNA, the CDR3 is TGTGCCAGTAGTATAGTCTTGGAGGTGATCAGCTCTGGAAACACCATATATTTT. It specifies CASSIVLEVISSGNTIYF.

The chain is built from TRBV28 and TRBJ1-4; maybe TRBD1 (5 bases). The germline CDR1 and CDR2 sequences are MDHEN and SYDVKM. Trimming cost V 2 bases and J 10 bases, with 14 bases left between them. This CDR3 comprises 14 residues. The CDR3, as DNA: TGTGCCAGCAGTTTAGTAGGGGAGGGAGTAAAACTGTTTTTT. Translating it yields CASSLVGEGVKLFF.

The genes are TRBV5-1 and TRBJ1-5; possible D gene TRBD1, 5 bases. V dropped 3 bases and J dropped 5 bases, with 12 bases sitting between them. This CDR3 has 14 amino acids. CDR1 and CDR2 (germline): SGHRS, YFSETQ. The DNA of the CDR3 is TGCGCCAGCAGCTCCGCGGGGACCTATCAGCCCCAGCATTTT. As protein: CASSSAGTYQPQHF.

In nucleotides, the CDR3 is TGTGCCAGCAGCTTGGAACGGGGAGGTACAGATACGCAGTATTTT. It is translated as CASSLERGGTDTQYF. This sequence joins TRBV5-6 and TRBJ2-3; the D gene is possibly TRBD2 (6 bases). CDR1 is SGHDT, CDR2 YYEEEE, per germline. The ends were cut back, 0 bases at V and 3 bases at J, with 11 bases in the middle. This CDR3 comprises 15 residues.

The V and J genes are TRBV18 and TRBJ2-2; possible D gene TRBD1, 6 bases. V dropped 3 bases and J dropped 3 bases, with 14 bases sitting between them. The germline CDR1 and CDR2 sequences are KGHSH and LQKENI. The CDR3 sequence is 16 residues long. CDR3 protein: CASSPSRDTDTGELFF. The DNA of the CDR3 is TGTGCCAGCTCACCGTCCCGGGACACTGACACCGGGGAGCTGTTTTTT.

The rearrangement links TRBV6-5 to TRBJ2-7; 9 positions match TRBD2. The CDR3 is made up of 14 amino acids. V trimming: 3 bases; J trimming: 5 bases; junction bases outside the gene matches: 5. Germline CDR1 is MNHEY and CDR2 is SVGAGI. CDR3 nucleotides: TGTGCCAGCAGTTATGCGGGAGGGGAGGACGAGCAGTACTTC. This translates into CASSYAGGEDEQYF.

The sample holds one count of this clone. This CDR3 reads CASSFFRQGAVDYEQYF. The DNA for the CDR3 is TGTGCCAGCAGTTTCTTCCGGCAGGGGGCGGTAGACTACGAGCAGTACTTC. The rearrangement links TRBV5-4 to TRBJ2-7; 8 bases are shared with TRBD1. The CDR3 runs 17 residues. Trimming at V came to 5 bases and at J to 3 bases, leaving 16 bases not matched to a gene. From germline, CDR1 is SGHNT and CDR2 YYREEE (reference sequence). Looking up the rest from reference TRBV5-4 and TRBJ2-7 gives the full variable domain: ETGVTQSPTHLIKTRGQQVTLRCSSQSGHNTVSWYQQALGQGPQFIFQYYREEENGRGNFPPRFSGLQFPNYSSELNVNALELDDSALYLCASSFFRQGAVDYEQYFGPGTRLTVT.

The table lists this clone with a few counts. The chain has TRBV6-4 and TRBJ2-1; D perhaps matches TRBD1 (6 bases). The CDR3 covers 13 residues. The germline gives CDR1 MRHNA, CDR2 SNTAGT. Trimming left V 5 bases short and J 5 bases short, with 10 bases between. CDR3 nucleotide sequence: TGTGCCAGCAGTCTCCGGGACAACAATGAGCAGTTCTTC. This translates into CASSLRDNNEQFF.

This chain uses TRBV19 with TRBJ1-1; D not resolved. Trimming cost V 7 bases and J 1 base, with 13 bases left between them. The CDR3 sequence is 14 residues long. Germline CDR1 is LNHDA and CDR2 is SQIVND (reference sequence). The CDR3 is CASNTRTANTEAFF. The CDR3 nucleotides are TGTGCCAGTAATACCCGGACGGCGAACACTGAAGCTTTCTTT. The full variable domain, with the rest looked up from reference TRBV19 and TRBJ1-1, is DGGITQSPKYLFRKEGQNVTLSCEQNLNHDAMYWYRQDPGQGLRLIYYSQIVNDFQKGDIAEGYSVSREKKESFPLTVTSAQKNPTAFYLCASNTRTANTEAFFGQGTRLTVV.

This clone has just a few counts. The chain combines TRBV28 with TRBJ1-4, with a possible D match to TRBD1 (5 bases). Trimming cost V 5 bases and J 13 bases, with 20 bases left between them. There are 14 residues in the CDR3. The germline CDR1 and CDR2 sequences are MDHEN and SYDVKM. CDR3 loop: CASSLTMGTQPLFF. Written as DNA, the CDR3 is TGTGCCAGCAGTCTTACAATGGGGACTCAGCCACTGTTTTTT.

This chain joins TRBV2 and TRBJ2-1; TRBD2 aligns across 7 bases. The CDR3 has 14 residues. V lost 8 bases, J lost 0 bases, and 4 bases stayed unmatched. Germline lookup yields CDR1 SNHLY and CDR2 FYNNEI. The CDR3 reads CASLRGSSYNEQFF. The CDR3 region has the DNA TGTGCCAGCTTACGCGGGAGCTCCTACAATGAGCAGTTCTTC.

The chain links TRBV28 to TRBJ1-1; D is undetermined. Germline V gene lookup returns CDR1 MDHEN and CDR2 SYDVKM. The CDR3 consists of 11 residues. In DNA form, the CDR3 reads TGTGCTGCGACGGGGAACACTGAAGCTTTCTTT. It translates to CAATGNTEAFF.

The V gene is TRBV29-1, the J gene TRBJ1-5; 10 nucleotides match TRBD1. Germline lookup yields CDR1 SQVTM and CDR2 ANQGSEA. This CDR3 region has 13 residues. Trimming removed 7 bases from V and 6 bases from J; junction bases left unmatched: 6. The CDR3 here is CSAGTGVGQPQHF. For the CDR3, the DNA is TGCAGCGCCGGGACAGGGGTTGGTCAGCCCCAGCATTTT.

This chain joins TRBV27 and TRBJ2-7, with 9 bases fitting TRBD2. CDR1 and CDR2 (germline): MNHEY, SMNVEV (reference sequence). Trimming at V came to 2 bases and at J to 5 bases, leaving 4 bases not matched to a gene. The CDR3 consists of 14 residues. CDR3 coding DNA: TGTGCCAGCAGTTTAGCGGGAGGGACCCACGAGCAGTACTTC. Translation gives CASSLAGGTHEQYF.

The chain employs TRBV4-1 and TRBJ2-7, with TRBD2 matching 9 bases. CDR3 length: 16 amino acids. V lost 2 bases, J lost 2 bases, and 7 bases stayed unmatched. The germline gives CDR1 MGHRA, CDR2 YSYEKL. This CDR3 reads CASSQWLAGQTYEQYF. In DNA, the CDR3 is TGCGCCAGCAGCCAATGGCTAGCGGGACAAACCTACGAGCAGTACTTC.

The chain links TRBV10-3 to TRBJ2-7; no clear D gene. This CDR3 comprises 13 residues. V was trimmed by 0 bases and J by 6 bases, leaving 9 bases between them. The germline V gene encodes CDR1 ENHRY and CDR2 SYGVKD. CDR3 coding DNA: TGTGCCATCAGTGAGTCAGGGTACGGCGAGCAGTACTTC. Translating it yields CAISESGYGEQYF.